The 32 T cell receptor beta chains presented below share a single source sample, sequenced in a study of cytomegalovirus exposure and HLA in healthy donors. Sequencing used immunoSEQ multiplex PCR; TCRdb keeps in-frame clones, though not all of them. The sample lists some 140,000 clones, more than 70% occurring once. The sample consisted of PBMCs. The receptor set was obtained from a human donor in good health.

Only one count was recorded for this clone. The chain recombines TRBV10-3 with TRBJ2-3; tentative D call: TRBD1 (5 bases). CDR1 and CDR2 (germline): ENHRY, SYGVKD. The CDR3 extends over 13 amino acids. The ends were cut back, 8 bases at V and 14 bases at J, with 23 bases in the middle. CDR3 protein: CAIRQKLNLGLYF. As DNA, the CDR3 is TGTGCCATCCGACAGAAATTGAATTTAGGGTTGTATTTT.

V is TRBV4-1 and J is TRBJ1-6; no firm D call. The germline V gene encodes CDR1 MGHRA and CDR2 YSYEKL. With 1 base removed from V and 0 bases from J, the gap between germline ends came to 10 bases. The CDR3 has 17 amino acids. CDR3 protein: CASSQGRSGSYNSPLHF. In DNA, the CDR3 is TGCGCCAGCAGCCAAGGTCGCAGTGGCTCCTATAATTCACCCCTCCACTTT.

The DNA for the CDR3 is TGTGCCAGCAGCCCACGCCACGGGACAGGGGGATACAATGAGCAGTTCTTC. This gives the protein CASSPRHGTGGYNEQFF. The chain has TRBV7-2 and TRBJ2-1, with 11 bases fitting TRBD1. The V gene end was trimmed by 5 bases and the J gene end by 4 bases; junction bases not matched to a gene: 10. Germline V gives CDR1 SGHTA, CDR2 FQGNSA. CDR3 length: 17 amino acids.

The chain recombines TRBV28 with TRBJ1-2; 10 nucleotides match TRBD1. J lost 9 bases, V lost 5 bases, and 12 bases had no gene match. CDR1 and CDR2 (germline): MDHEN, SYDVKM. This CDR3 comprises 15 residues. The DNA of the CDR3 is TGTGCCAGCAGTCGCGGTTGGACAGGGGGTCTGCGCTACACCTTC. Its protein product is CASSRGWTGGLRYTF.

The rearrangement joins TRBV14 to TRBJ2-5; no clear D. V lost 4 bases and J 2 bases, leaving 17 bases between the germline ends. This CDR3 is 16 amino acids long. CDR1 and CDR2 (germline): SGHDN, FVKESK. CDR3 coding DNA: TGTGCCAGCAGCCCGAGGAGCCGATCCCTACAAGAGACCCAGTACTTC. Translation gives CASSPRSRSLQETQYF.

The chain couples TRBV9 to TRBJ2-6; D not certain. The CDR3 is made up of 14 amino acids. Germline assignment: CDR1 SGDLS and CDR2 YYNGEE. V was clipped by 2 bases and J by 0 bases, with 3 bases between them. The CDR3 reads CASSVASGANVLTF. The CDR3 nucleotides read TGTGCCAGCAGCGTGGCCTCTGGGGCCAACGTCCTGACTTTC.

The chain uses TRBV9 and TRBJ1-2; D is uncertain. CDR1 is SGDLS, CDR2 YYNGEE, per germline. This CDR3 contains 15 residues. Trimming took 4 bases from V and 2 from J, leaving 15 bases between them. The CDR3, as DNA: TGTGCCAGCAGCCCTGTGGGAGAATCAAACTATGGCTACACCTTC. It codes for CASSPVGESNYGYTF.

The chain joins TRBV28 to TRBJ1-1; D perhaps matches TRBD1 (5 bases). V was trimmed by 4 bases and J by 3 bases, leaving 15 bases between them. Germline assignment: CDR1 MDHEN and CDR2 SYDVKM. The CDR3 has 15 residues. The CDR3 bases are TGTGCCAGCAGTTCGGGGGGAGAAGGGGACACTGAAGCTTTCTTT. Protein sequence: CASSSGGEGDTEAFF.

The rearrangement joins TRBV28 to TRBJ1-3; no clear D. The CDR3 loop spans 15 amino acids. V lost 6 bases, J lost 7 bases, and 19 bases lay in between. Looked up from germline, CDR1 is MDHEN and CDR2 is SYDVKM. The CDR3 bases are TGTGCCAGCAGGCCAACGGGTATTCGAGGGAACACCATATATTTT. Translated, it gives CASRPTGIRGNTIYF.

V usage is TRBV25-1 and J usage is TRBJ2-2, with 8 bases aligning to TRBD1. The J segment lost 0 bases and the V segment lost 6 bases, leaving 3 bases of the junction unmatched. In germline, CDR1 is MGHDK, CDR2 SYGVNS. This CDR3 spans 15 amino acids. The CDR3 nucleotides read TGTGCCAGCAGGGGACAGGCAGCGAACACCGGGGAGCTGTTTTTT. Encoded protein: CASRGQAANTGELFF.

The chain is built from TRBV28 and TRBJ1-5, with D perhaps matching TRBD1 (6 bases). V was shortened by 2 bases and J by 1 base, with 9 bases between the two germline ends. Per germline, CDR1 MDHEN and CDR2 SYDVKM. The CDR3 loop spans 15 amino acids. The CDR3 DNA reads as TGTGCCAGCAGTTTACAGGGGCGAAGCAATCAGCCCCAGCATTTT. This gives the protein CASSLQGRSNQPQHF. The whole variable domain, filled in from reference TRBV28 and TRBJ1-5, reads DVKVTQSSRYLVKRTGEKVFLECVQDMDHENMFWYRQDPGLGLRLIYFSYDVKMKEKGDIPEGYSVSREKKERFSLILESASTNQTSMYLCASSLQGRSNQPQHFGDGTRLSIL.

DNA for the CDR3: TGTGCCAGCAGCTTTACAGGACAGGGGGTTCGGCCCCAGCATTTT. Residues: CASSFTGQGVRPQHF. V usage is TRBV7-2 and J usage is TRBJ1-5, with 10 positions matching TRBD1. This CDR3 comprises 15 residues. Germline V gene sequence: CDR1 SGHTA, CDR2 FQGNSA. After removal of 3 bases from V and 9 bases from J, the junction contained 8 bases not matched to a gene.

V usage is TRBV28 and J usage is TRBJ1-1; the match to TRBD1 covers 8 bases. The J segment lost 6 bases and the V segment lost 4 bases, leaving 10 bases of the junction unmatched. Germline CDR1 and CDR2: MDHEN and SYDVKM. The CDR3 extends over 15 amino acids. The CDR3 region has the DNA TGTGCCAGCAGTTCGACCGGGACAGGTCCCCCTGAAGCTTTCTTT. Translated, it gives CASSSTGTGPPEAFF.

The chain employs TRBV2 and TRBJ1-5; 8 nucleotides align to TRBD1. The germline gives CDR1 SNHLY, CDR2 FYNNEI. This CDR3 comprises 16 residues. V trimming: 7 bases; J trimming: 0 bases; junction bases outside the gene matches: 8. The DNA of the CDR3 is TGTGCCAGCAACAAGGACAGGGCGATTAGCAATCAGCCCCAGCATTTT. It codes for CASNKDRAISNQPQHF.

The chain carries TRBV28 and TRBJ2-3, with TRBD2 matching over 7 bases. This CDR3 has 15 residues. The germline V gene has CDR1 MDHEN and CDR2 SYDVKM. J gave up 3 bases and V 2 bases, and 5 bases lay outside the gene matches. CDR3 sequence (DNA): TGTGCCAGCAGTTTAGCGGGAGTTGGAACAGATACGCAGTATTTT. Translating gives CASSLAGVGTDTQYF.

The chain couples TRBV10-3 to TRBJ2-7; 9 bases line up with TRBD1. The CDR3 is made up of 13 amino acids. With 7 bases clipped from V and 5 bases from J, the junction kept 6 bases outside the gene matches. Germline V CDR1 and CDR2: ENHRY, SYGVKD. CDR3 protein: CAIKGTGSHEQYF. The CDR3 DNA sequence: TGTGCCATCAAAGGGACAGGGAGCCACGAGCAGTACTTC.

V and J are TRBV5-1 and TRBJ2-2; possible D gene TRBD1, 7 bases. The CDR3 runs to 15 residues. V gave up 2 bases and J gave up 6 bases, with 14 bases separating them. Germline V gene sequence: CDR1 SGHRS, CDR2 YFSETQ. In DNA form, the CDR3 reads TGCGCCAGCAGCTTCCAGGGGGAGGAAGCCGGGGAGCTGTTTTTT. It codes for CASSFQGEEAGELFF.

This chain joins TRBV7-9 and TRBJ2-7; the D gene is possibly TRBD2 (6 bases). This CDR3 is built from 15 residues. Germline V CDR1 and CDR2: SEHNR, FQNEAQ (reference sequence). V lost 1 base and J 1 base, leaving 11 bases between the germline ends. CDR3 bases: TGTGCCAGCAGCTTAGTGTTGGCGGGATCCTACGAGCAGTACTTC. This gives the protein CASSLVLAGSYEQYF.

The V gene is TRBV7-8, the J gene TRBJ1-5, with 8 bases fitting TRBD1. CDR1 is SGHVS, CDR2 FQNEAQ, per germline. The CDR3 is 20 amino acids. With V trimmed by 3 bases and J by 3 bases, 19 bases remained unmatched. The CDR3 coding sequence is TGTGCCAGCAGCTTGTGGGGCACAGACAGGGGACCTACCCTCAATCAGCCCCAGCATTTT. It specifies CASSLWGTDRGPTLNQPQHF.

This clone was detected only once. The V gene is TRBV5-5, the J gene TRBJ1-5; D is ambiguous. CDR3 size: 15 residues. With 4 bases removed from V and 0 bases from J, the gap between germline ends came to 11 bases. CDR1 and CDR2 (germline): SGHKS, YYEKEE (reference sequence). CDR3 in DNA: TGTGCCAGCAGCCACGTCCCGGGTAGCAATCAGCCCCAGCATTTT. Translating gives CASSHVPGSNQPQHF.

The J gene is TRBJ2-1, the V gene TRBV7-2; possible D gene TRBD2, 5 bases. The CDR3 has 15 residues. V was trimmed by 3 bases and J by 0 bases, leaving 9 bases between them. Germline CDR1 is SGHTA and CDR2 is FQGNSA. The CDR3 reads CASSFPGISYNEQFF. The CDR3 nucleotides are TGTGCCAGCAGCTTCCCGGGAATCTCCTACAATGAGCAGTTCTTC.

On this clone itself: The sample contains more than one DNA sequence encoding this CDR3. V and J are TRBV11-2 and TRBJ1-1, with D possibly TRBD1 on 5 matching bases. V lost 5 bases and J 1 base, leaving 8 bases between the germline ends. The germline gives CDR1 SGHAT, CDR2 FQNNGV. The CDR3 spans 13 residues. CDR3 coding DNA: TGTGCCAGCAGCCCCCAGGGGAACACTGAAGCTTTCTTT. Translating it yields CASSPQGNTEAFF.

CDR3 bases: TGTGCCAGTAGTACCTACCCGACTAGCGGGGGTCCAGAGACCCAGTACTTC. This translates into CASSTYPTSGGPETQYF. This rearrangement joins TRBV19 to TRBJ2-5, with 12 bases identical to TRBD2. Unmatched junction bases numbered 10, after V lost 4 bases and J lost 4 bases. CDR3 length: 17 amino acids. CDR1 and CDR2 (germline): LNHDA, SQIVND (reference sequence).

This chain connects TRBV11-3 to TRBJ2-1, with TRBD2 matching 12 bases. Germline V gene lookup returns CDR1 SGHNT and CDR2 YENEEA. The V gene end was trimmed by 5 bases and the J gene end by 5 bases; junction bases not matched to a gene: 7. CDR3 size: 16 residues. CDR3 residues: CASSNLAGGINNEQFF. DNA for the CDR3: TGTGCCAGCAGCAATCTAGCGGGGGGGATAAACAATGAGCAGTTCTTC. The full variable domain, rest sourced from reference TRBV11-3 and TRBJ2-1, is EAGVVQSPRYKIIEKKQPVAFWCNPISGHNTLYWYLQNLGQGPELLIRYENEEAVDDSQLPKDRFSAERLKGVDSTLKIQPAELGDSAVYLCASSNLAGGINNEQFFGPGTRLTVL.

The chain recombines TRBV6-6 with TRBJ2-1; D perhaps matches TRBD2 (5 bases). Germline V lookup: CDR1 MNHNY, CDR2 SVGAGI (reference sequence). This CDR3 comprises 13 residues. V dropped 3 bases and J dropped 7 bases, with 10 bases sitting between them. CDR3 DNA sequence: TGTGCCAGCAGTTATGAGGAGCGGAATGAGCAGTTCTTC. Its protein product is CASSYEERNEQFF.

This rearrangement joins TRBV5-1 to TRBJ2-7, with TRBD2 matching over 9 bases. Unmatched junction bases numbered 5, after V lost 1 base and J lost 3 bases. Germline V CDR1 and CDR2: SGHRS, YFSETQ. The CDR3 covers 15 residues. CDR3 residues: CASSLFSGGYYEQYF. The CDR3 bases are TGCGCCAGCAGCTTGTTTAGCGGGGGATACTACGAGCAGTACTTC.

Of note for this clone: Its ends do not fully match the called genes, so a read error is possible. V gene TRBV30 combines with J gene TRBJ2-3, with 7 bases aligning to TRBD2. The CDR3 spans 14 residues. CDR1 and CDR2 from the germline V gene are GTSNPN and SVGIG (reference sequence). The CDR3 protein is CAWKAGRSTDAQYF. For the CDR3, the DNA is TGTGCCTGGAAAGCGGGACGAAGCACAGATGCGCAGTATTTT.

The chain combines TRBV27 with TRBJ1-6; 9 bases agree with TRBD1. The junction had 4 bases not matched to a gene; V was cut back by 1 base and J by 9 bases. The germline V gene has CDR1 MNHEY and CDR2 SMNVEV (reference sequence). The CDR3 is made up of 15 amino acids. This CDR3 is CASSLFGTGLSPLHF. The DNA of the CDR3 is TGTGCCAGCAGTTTATTCGGGACAGGGCTTTCACCCCTCCACTTT.

This rearrangement joins TRBV7-2 to TRBJ2-2; TRBD1 is a possible D gene (5 bases). Germline CDR1 SGHTA, CDR2 FQGNSA. Between the trimmed V and J ends, which lost 6 bases and 0 bases, there was a span of 20 bases. This CDR3 comprises 18 residues. The DNA for the CDR3 is TGTGCCAGCAGTCCAACACGAGACAGACTTTCGAACACCGGGGAGCTGTTTTTT. This sequence encodes CASSPTRDRLSNTGELFF.

This chain uses TRBV18 with TRBJ1-2, with a weak D call TRBD1 (6 bases). This CDR3 comprises 15 residues. Germline V gene data show CDR1 as KGHSH and CDR2 as LQKENI. V was clipped by 2 bases and J by 5 bases, with 15 bases between them. CDR3 region: CASSPKLQGGYGYTF. In nucleotides, the CDR3 is TGTGCCAGCTCACCAAAGCTACAGGGAGGGTATGGCTACACCTTC.

In DNA form, the CDR3 reads TGTGCCAGCTCACCTATCCAGGGGCAGTACACTGAAGCTTTCTTT. Protein sequence: CASSPIQGQYTEAFF. The rearrangement uses TRBV18 and TRBJ1-1, with D perhaps TRBD1 (6 bases). The ends were cut back, 3 bases at V and 3 bases at J, with 14 bases in the middle. The CDR3 extends over 15 amino acids. In germline, CDR1 is KGHSH, CDR2 LQKENI.

This chain uses TRBV7-2 with TRBJ1-6; weak D call: TRBD1 (6 bases). Looked up from germline, CDR1 is SGHTA and CDR2 is FQGNSA. This CDR3 contains 15 residues. The V end lost 5 bases, the J end lost 7 bases, and 15 bases lay between the germline ends. CDR3 amino acids: CASSLSTGTNSPLHF. CDR3 in DNA: TGTGCCAGCAGCCTCTCGACAGGAACGAATTCACCCCTCCACTTT. Full variable domain (missing parts from reference TRBV7-2 and TRBJ1-6): GAGVSQSPSNKVTEKGKDVELRCDPISGHTALYWYRQSLGQGLEFLIYFQGNSAPDKSGLPSDRFSAERTGGSVSTLTIQRTQQEDSAVYLCASSLSTGTNSPLHFGNGTRLTVT.